Below are 7 T cell receptor beta chains sequenced from a single sample in a study of shared clonotypes between healthy human individuals. TCRdb keeps only in-frame clones here, not all; method: immunoSEQ multiplex PCR. This sample has about 2,500,000 clones; roughly 92% occur once, and the top ten carry around 0.14%. The sample was naive CD4+ T cells sorted from blood. Described subset: CD45RA+ positively selected. The receptors shown here come from a man between 18 and 29 years old in good health.

The chain is built from TRBV2 and TRBJ2-3, with D perhaps TRBD2 (6 bases). Trimming removed 1 base from V and 2 bases from J, with 13 bases in between. The CDR3 contains 16 residues. Per germline, CDR1 SNHLY and CDR2 FYNNEI. The DNA for the CDR3 is TGTGCCAGCAGTGAAGTCGGGGGAATCCCCACAGATACGCAGTATTTT. It yields the protein CASSEVGGIPTDTQYF.

To note about this clone: The same CDR3 arises from other DNA sequences in this sample as well. The chain is built from TRBV4-2 and TRBJ2-3; 8 positions match TRBD2. Losses at the gene ends were 1 base for V and 2 bases for J; bases not matched to a gene: 5. The V gene's germline CDR1 is LGHNA and CDR2 YNFKEQ. CDR3 size: 16 residues. The DNA of the CDR3 is TGTGCCAGCAGCCAAGTTGCGGGGGGCCTCACAGATACGCAGTATTTT. The encoded protein is CASSQVAGGLTDTQYF.

The rearrangement links TRBV27 to TRBJ2-2, with TRBD2 identical over 7 bases. The CDR3 has 13 residues. Germline V gene data show CDR1 as MNHEY and CDR2 as SMNVEV (reference sequence). V lost 2 bases to trimming and J lost 7 bases; unmatched junction nucleotides: 1. CDR3 bases: TGTGCCAGCAGTTTAACGGGGGGCGGGGAGCTGTTTTTT. Amino acids: CASSLTGGGELFF.

This clone was counted a single time. The rearrangement joins TRBV5-4 to TRBJ1-2; TRBD1 is a possible D gene (5 bases). V gave up 0 bases and J gave up 6 bases, with 12 bases separating them. The CDR3 is made up of 14 amino acids. The germline V gene has CDR1 SGHNT and CDR2 YYREEE (reference sequence). CDR3 sequence: CASSLGVRENGYTF. The CDR3 DNA follows: TGTGCCAGCAGCTTGGGTGTCAGGGAGAATGGCTACACCTTC. The full variable domain, its missing parts supplied by reference TRBV5-4 and TRBJ1-2, is ETGVTQSPTHLIKTRGQQVTLRCSSQSGHNTVSWYQQALGQGPQFIFQYYREEENGRGNFPPRFSGLQFPNYSSELNVNALELDDSALYLCASSLGVRENGYTFGSGTRLTVV.

This chain uses TRBV19 with TRBJ1-3; 9 bases agree with TRBD1. This CDR3 region has 15 residues. V lost 5 bases and J lost 6; bases outside the gene matches: 8. The germline CDR1 and CDR2 sequences are LNHDA and SQIVND (reference sequence). The CDR3 nucleotides read TGTGCCAGTAGTTCAACCGGGACAGGGCTAAACACCATATATTTT. It specifies CASSSTGTGLNTIYF.

This rearrangement joins TRBV7-2 to TRBJ2-1; D not resolved. Trimming took 5 bases from V and 8 from J, leaving 10 bases between them. From germline, CDR1 is SGHTA and CDR2 FQGNSA. This CDR3 is built from 12 residues. The CDR3 spells CASSPRSYEQFF. The DNA for the CDR3 is TGTGCCAGCAGCCCTAGGTCCTATGAGCAGTTCTTC.

This clone was counted once. The junction shows a germline mismatch at one end, possibly a read error. The rearrangement links TRBV6-6 to TRBJ2-2, with unresolved D. CDR3 size: 13 residues. The germline gives CDR1 MNHNY, CDR2 SVGAGI (reference sequence). CDR3 in DNA: TGTGCCAGCAGTTACTCGAGCTCCGGCGAGCTGTTTTTT. The encoded protein is CASSYSSSGELFF.